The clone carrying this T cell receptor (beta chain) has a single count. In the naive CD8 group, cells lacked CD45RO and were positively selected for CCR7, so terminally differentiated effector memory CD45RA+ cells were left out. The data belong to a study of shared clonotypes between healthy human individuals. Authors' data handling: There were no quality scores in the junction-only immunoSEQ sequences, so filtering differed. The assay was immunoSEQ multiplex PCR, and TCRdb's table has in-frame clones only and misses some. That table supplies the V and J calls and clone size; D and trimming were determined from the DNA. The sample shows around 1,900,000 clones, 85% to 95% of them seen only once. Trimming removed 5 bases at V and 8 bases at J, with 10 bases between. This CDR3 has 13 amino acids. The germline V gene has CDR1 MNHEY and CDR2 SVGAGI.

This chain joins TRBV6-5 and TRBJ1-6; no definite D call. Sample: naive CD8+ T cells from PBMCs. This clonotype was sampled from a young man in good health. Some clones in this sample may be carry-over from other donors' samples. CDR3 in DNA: TGTGCCAGCAGTCCCGTGCGAGATTCACCCCTCCACTTT. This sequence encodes CASSPVRDSPLHF.